A selection of T cell receptor beta chains follows, all from one sample in a study of blood T cell repertoires in COVID-19. Profiled with immunoSEQ multiplex PCR; TCRdb holds only in-frame clones, not every one. This table holds over 110,000 clones, under 90% found once. Specimen: peripheral blood. The receptor source for this set is a human donor in a cohort sampled during active COVID-19. The conserved cysteine and the conserved F or W are not part of the CDR3 here. D genes are given only for firm matches.

D gene,J gene,V gene,CDR3 protein
-,TRBJ1-5,TRBV3-1/TRBV3-2,ASSQVSPAILNQPQH
-,TRBJ2-4,TRBV6-2/TRBV6-3,ASSSQGAKNIQY
TRBD1,TRBJ1-4,TRBV4-1,ASSQGQGWEKLF
-,TRBJ2-7,TRBV10-1,ASLANLSYEQY
TRBD1,TRBJ2-2,TRBV6-5,ASSYSRTGGSGELF
-,TRBJ2-7,TRBV3-1/TRBV3-2,ASSQTDYEQY
-,TRBJ1-5,TRBV2,ASKLFRGEDDQPQH
TRBD2,TRBJ2-7,TRBV5-1,ASSYTGLPGLVGTSEQY
TRBD1,TRBJ1-5,TRBV25-1,ASSGTGNNQPQH
-,TRBJ1-6,TRBV5-1,ASSYQVVDSPLH
-,TRBJ1-6,TRBV7-9,ASSFQQIGDSPLH
TRBD1,TRBJ2-2,TRBV24-1,ATSDSYRGHNTGELF
TRBD1,TRBJ2-6,TRBV3-1/TRBV3-2,ASSQDRGGTGTGANVLT
-,TRBJ1-2,TRBV4-3,ASSQERGQYYGYT
TRBD1,TRBJ1-1,TRBV5-1,ASSLALGQGAGEAF
TRBD2,TRBJ2-7,TRBV6-6,ASSDPGTSGSYEQY
TRBD1,TRBJ1-5,TRBV28,ARLKNRGSRPQH
-,TRBJ1-2,TRBV4-1,ASSQDVVKGRDYGYT
TRBD2,TRBJ2-7,TRBV27,ASSLFGASGRPPEQY
TRBD1,TRBJ2-7,TRBV3-1/TRBV3-2,ASSQGAGTGGYEQY
TRBD2,TRBJ2-5,TRBV11-2,ASSLGLAGVVETQY
TRBD2,TRBJ2-1,TRBV5-1,ASSLPGLASSVYNEQF
TRBD2,TRBJ2-7,TRBV9,ASSEGTSGNEQY
TRBD2,TRBJ2-7,TRBV11-2,ASSRLAKEYEQY
TRBD1,TRBJ1-1,TRBV6-5,ASSYRDRANTEAF
-,TRBJ1-2,TRBV28,ASSTPRREGNGYT
TRBD1,TRBJ2-7,TRBV28,ASSSDRVKYEQY
-,TRBJ2-3,TRBV27,ASSLVRGGGTDTQY
TRBD2,TRBJ2-3,TRBV5-1,ASSTGTSGADTQY
-,TRBJ2-5,TRBV20-1,SARVRETQY
-,TRBJ1-5,TRBV28,ASSSGGGNQPQH
TRBD1,TRBJ2-6,TRBV5-5,ASSPGQVFSGANVLT
TRBD1,TRBJ2-2,TRBV7-3,ASSSRDRGFNTGELF
TRBD2,TRBJ2-3,TRBV9,ASSVSREGRLKADTQY
-,TRBJ2-1,TRBV21-1,ASSKDVGLAGGRISYNEQF
-,TRBJ2-7,TRBV10-3,AILKVLRDSYEQY
TRBD1,TRBJ1-2,TRBV19,ASSITGGQGYT
TRBD1,TRBJ2-5,TRBV4-2,ASSRQGSQETQY
TRBD2,TRBJ2-1,TRBV6-2/TRBV6-3,ASSSNRGLAGGHEQF
TRBD2,TRBJ2-5,TRBV14,ASSQHSGRRETQY
TRBD1,TRBJ2-5,TRBV7-6,ASSPRTGAFQETQY
TRBD1,TRBJ1-3,TRBV7-3,ASSWTGWGSGNTIY
TRBD1,TRBJ2-2,TRBV24-1,ATSDPTGWVEGLF
TRBD2,TRBJ2-7,TRBV6-5,ASSYTRGLAGGEQY
TRBD1,TRBJ1-2,TRBV4-2,ASSPTQDREAYGYT
-,TRBJ2-7,TRBV6-5,ASSYVAAYEQY
-,TRBJ2-7,TRBV11-2,ASSLGVWGRWNYEQY
-,TRBJ2-2,TRBV4-3,ASSQEAGNTGELF
TRBD2,TRBJ2-7,TRBV11-2,ASSLSLAGAREQY
-,TRBJ1-2,TRBV6-1,ASSESGGAPYGYT
-,TRBJ2-5,TRBV5-1,ASSSFGAPGETQY
-,TRBJ2-7,TRBV14,ASSQGTAEYYEQY
TRBD2,TRBJ2-7,TRBV7-2,ASSYNPGLAGGPHEQY
TRBD2,TRBJ2-5,TRBV19,ASGGLAGVRETQY
-,TRBJ2-7,TRBV5-6,ASSRVRYEQY
-,TRBJ1-4,TRBV7-2,ASSSDRGEKLF
TRBD1,TRBJ2-7,TRBV7-2,ASSLTGEYEQY
-,TRBJ1-6,TRBV28,ASSTPGQSNSPLH
TRBD1,TRBJ1-1,TRBV27,ASRKGQMNTEAF
TRBD1,TRBJ2-4,TRBV2,ASSAPGQGGSGNIQY